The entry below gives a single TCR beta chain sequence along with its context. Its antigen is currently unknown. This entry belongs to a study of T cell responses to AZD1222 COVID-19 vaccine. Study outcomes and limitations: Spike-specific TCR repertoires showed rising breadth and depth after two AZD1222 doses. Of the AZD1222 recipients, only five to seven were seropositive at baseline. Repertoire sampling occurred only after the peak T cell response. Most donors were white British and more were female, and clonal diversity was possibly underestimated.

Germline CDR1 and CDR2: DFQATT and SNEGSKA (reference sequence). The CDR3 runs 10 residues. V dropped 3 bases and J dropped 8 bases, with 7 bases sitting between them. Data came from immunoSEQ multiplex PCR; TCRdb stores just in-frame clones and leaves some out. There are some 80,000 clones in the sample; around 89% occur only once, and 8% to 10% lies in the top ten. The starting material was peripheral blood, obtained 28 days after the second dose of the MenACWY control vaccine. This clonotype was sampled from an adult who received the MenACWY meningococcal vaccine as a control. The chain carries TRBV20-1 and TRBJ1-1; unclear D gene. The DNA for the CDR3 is TGCAGTGCTAGGGCCCGAGAAGCTTTCTTT. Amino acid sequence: CSARAREAFF.